This T cell receptor (beta chain) was observed in a study of cytomegalovirus exposure and HLA in healthy donors. The PCR had 60 Vbeta and 13 Jbeta primers. Assay used: immunoSEQ multiplex PCR; TCRdb lists only in-frame clones, some missing. The sample carries about 120,000 clones, over 65% recorded once. This clone was seen a few times. Its antigen is currently unknown. Study-level findings and limits: Rarity marked most TCR sequences, yet some public TCRs occurred in many donors. Prediction of most subjects' HLA-A and HLA-B alleles by TCR beta sequences was reportedly accurate. TRBV6-2, TRBV6-3 and some other V segments were excluded as indistinguishable.

V shed 2 bases and J shed 6 bases, with 19 bases lying between them. The CDR3 has 17 residues. Germline V lookup: CDR1 SGHDN, CDR2 FVKESK. Although they were nominally healthy when sampled, donors likely had unrecorded immune exposures. This TCR came from a man aged 25 to 40 in good health and CMV-seropositive. Input material: PBMCs. V gene TRBV14 combines with J gene TRBJ2-2; possible D gene TRBD2, 6 bases. The chain's CDR3 is CASSQLDGGFVAGELFF. CDR3 DNA sequence: TGTGCCAGCAGCCAACTCGATGGGGGGTTTGTCGCCGGGGAGCTGTTTTTT.